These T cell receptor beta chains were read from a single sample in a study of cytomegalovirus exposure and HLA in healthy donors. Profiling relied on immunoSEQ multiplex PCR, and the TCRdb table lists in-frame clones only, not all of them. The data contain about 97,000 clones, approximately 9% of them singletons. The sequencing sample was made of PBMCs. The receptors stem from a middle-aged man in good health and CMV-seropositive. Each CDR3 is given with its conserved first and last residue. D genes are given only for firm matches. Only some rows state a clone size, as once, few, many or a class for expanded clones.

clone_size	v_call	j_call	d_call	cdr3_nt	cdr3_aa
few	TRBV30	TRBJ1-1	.	TGTGCCTGGAGCGAAGGTCTAACAGTGAACACTGAAGCTTTCTTT	CAWSEGLTVNTEAFF
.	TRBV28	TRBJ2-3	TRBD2	TGTGCCAGCCCACCCTTAACCGAGCTAGCGGGAGGGCCCGCAGATACGCAGTATTTT	CASPPLTELAGGPADTQYF
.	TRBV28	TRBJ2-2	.	TGTGCCATCCTAGGGGTAAATGGCGGGGAGCTGTTTTTT	CAILGVNGGELFF
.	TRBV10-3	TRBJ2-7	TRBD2	TGTGCCATCTCTCCGGGACTAGCGCAATCCTACGAGCAGTACTTC	CAISPGLAQSYEQYF
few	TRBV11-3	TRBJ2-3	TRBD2	TGTGCCAGCAGCTCCGTTACTAGCGGGGGCACAGATACGCAGTATTTT	CASSSVTSGGTDTQYF
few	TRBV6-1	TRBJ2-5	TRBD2	TGTGCCAGCCAAGGTTGGCTAGCGGGAAGAGAGACCCAGTACTTC	CASQGWLAGRETQYF
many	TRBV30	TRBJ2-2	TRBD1	TGTGCCTGGAAACGACAGGGCGGCACCGGGGAGCTGTTTTTT	CAWKRQGGTGELFF
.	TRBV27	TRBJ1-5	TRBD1	TGTGCCAGCAGTTTATTGGGGACAGGGGGCGGGAGTCAGCCCCAGCATTTT	CASSLLGTGGGSQPQHF
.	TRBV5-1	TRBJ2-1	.	TGCGCCAGCAGATTAGAGGCGGCCCAGCCTCGGGGTGAGCAGTTCTTC	CASRLEAAQPRGEQFF
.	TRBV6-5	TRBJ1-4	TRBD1	TGTGCCAGCAGTTACCACTCCACAGGGGCCGACGGCAAACTGTTTTTT	CASSYHSTGADGKLFF
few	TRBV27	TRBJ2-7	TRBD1	TGTGCCAGCAGTTTAATACAGGGGCCGCTCCGATACGAGCAGTACTTC	CASSLIQGPLRYEQYF
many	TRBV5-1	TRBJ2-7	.	TGCGCCAGCAGCATCGGACAGACCCCCTACGAGCAGTACTTC	CASSIGQTPYEQYF
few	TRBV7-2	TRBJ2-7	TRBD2	TGTGCCAGCAGCTTGGATGTGCTAGCGGGAGCAAATTACGAGCAGTACTTC	CASSLDVLAGANYEQYF
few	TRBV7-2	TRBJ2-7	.	TGTGCCAGCAGCTTTCAGGGCTACGAGCAGTACTTC	CASSFQGYEQYF
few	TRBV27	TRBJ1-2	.	TGTGCCAGCAGTTCCAGGGGACGGGGCTACACCTTC	CASSSRGRGYTF
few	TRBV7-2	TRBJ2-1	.	TGTGCCAGCAGCGCCGCCGGGACTGTCTCCTACAATGAGCAGTTCTTC	CASSAAGTVSYNEQFF
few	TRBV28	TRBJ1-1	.	TGTGCCAGCGGGGGGGGTTTGAACACTGAAGCTTTCTTT	CASGGGLNTEAFF
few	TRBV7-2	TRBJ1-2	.	TGTGCCAGCAGCGAAGCCCTTAACTGGGTGGGGCCTTATGGCTACACCTTC	CASSEALNWVGPYGYTF
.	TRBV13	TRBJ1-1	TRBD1	TGTGCCAGCAGTTCTTGGACAGGGGAGGAGGTGAACACTGAAGCTTTCTTT	CASSSWTGEEVNTEAFF
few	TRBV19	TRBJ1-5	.	TGTGCCAGTAGTACCCTAGGGGCCGACAATCAGCCCCAGCATTTT	CASSTLGADNQPQHF